Listed below are T cell receptor beta chains from one sample, sequenced in a study of T cell responses to AZD1222 COVID-19 vaccine. This table comes from immunoSEQ multiplex PCR, and its TCRdb copy is limited to in-frame clones, with some not included. The sample contains some 95,000 clones, 86% of which appear only once. The input for sequencing was peripheral blood, taken on day 0 of AZD1222 vaccination. The receptors here all came from an adult in good health. The conserved cysteine and the conserved F or W are not part of the CDR3 here. Some rows have no size entry. The others give once, few or many, or a class for an expanded clone.

clone size	V gene	CDR3 protein
.	TRBV5-1	ASSSYPASTYNEQF
.	TRBV11-2	ASSLESTDTQY
.	TRBV11-3	ASSSGLVSYEQY
once	TRBV4-2	ASSEQQGVNQPQH
.	TRBV11-3	ASSPSPGALTYEQY
.	TRBV6-2/TRBV6-3	ASSYSTGGRYQPQH
once	TRBV24-1	ATSDGGREGEQF
.	TRBV7-2	ASSLAPNIPRDEKLF
.	TRBV5-1	ASSSNPTRNTEAF
.	TRBV7-8	ASSLVDDRQETQY
few	TRBV5-6	ASSLAPVSGNTIY
once	TRBV21-1	ASSKARNRSYNEQF
.	TRBV30	AWLGQGAPGELF
.	TRBV7-7	ASSRSEDNPGLADTGELF
.	TRBV3-1/TRBV3-2	ASSPAGRSGGELF
.	TRBV5-5	ASSPRLAGEDEQY
.	TRBV19	ASTPRDSASPLH
.	TRBV11-3	ASSIRQGVRAF
.	TRBV19	ASSIDLASSYNEQF
.	TRBV2	ASNEQNQGKETQY
.	TRBV3-1/TRBV3-2	ASSQGDAHYGYT
.	TRBV2	ASSRTGAPY
.	TRBV5-1	ASSLRQGQTQY
.	TRBV19	ASTSPGIITNYGYT
.	TRBV3-1/TRBV3-2	ASLGSADTKRGEAF
.	TRBV6-5	ASRYRVGNYGYT
.	TRBV10-3	AIAGRGYNEQF
.	TRBV7-2	ASSLAVGGDRLFYEQY
.	TRBV7-8	ASSFSFWGTSGYEQY
.	TRBV6-1	ASSEVTASTDTQY
once	TRBV10-3	AISESEGNEQF
.	TRBV27	ASSTDRGRQPQH
.	TRBV5-4	ASSLYSMNTEAF
.	TRBV3-1/TRBV3-2	ASSQGHLSSYEQY
.	TRBV7-9	ASSLGQGSTDTQY
.	TRBV4-2	ASSQGASGVTQY
.	TRBV14	ASSQGGGSQPQH
few	TRBV5-1	ASSGSSGTGVETQY
.	TRBV11-2	ASSRGDNQPQH
.	TRBV6-2/TRBV6-3	ASSYDRASYEQY
.	TRBV6-2/TRBV6-3	ASSPGQRLDTQY
.	TRBV21-1	ASSKENTNCGNTIY
few	TRBV3-1/TRBV3-2	ASSQAPRNTIY
.	TRBV7-9	ASRSGPWGAEAF
.	TRBV13	ASSTTSSEIGSGELF
.	TRBV27	ASRDAGGWNTGELF
.	TRBV12-5	ASGFGSTDTQY
.	TRBV29-1	SVGRTGAGELF
.	TRBV7-9	ASSPRGGGAYT